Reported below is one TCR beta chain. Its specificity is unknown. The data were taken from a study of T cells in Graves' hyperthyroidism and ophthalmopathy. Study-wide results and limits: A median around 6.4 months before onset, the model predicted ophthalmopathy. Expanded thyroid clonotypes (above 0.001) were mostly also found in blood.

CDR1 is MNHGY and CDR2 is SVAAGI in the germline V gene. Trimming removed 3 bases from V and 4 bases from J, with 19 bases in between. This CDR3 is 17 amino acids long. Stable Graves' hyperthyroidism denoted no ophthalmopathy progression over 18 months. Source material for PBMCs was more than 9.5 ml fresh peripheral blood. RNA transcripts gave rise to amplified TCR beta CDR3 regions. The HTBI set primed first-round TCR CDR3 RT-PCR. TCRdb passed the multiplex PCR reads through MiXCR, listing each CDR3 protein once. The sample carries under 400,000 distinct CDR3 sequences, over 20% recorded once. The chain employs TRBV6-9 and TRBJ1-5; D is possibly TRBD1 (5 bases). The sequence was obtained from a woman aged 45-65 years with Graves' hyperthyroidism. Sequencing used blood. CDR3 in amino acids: CASSYPRAQGSNQPQHF. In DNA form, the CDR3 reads TGTGCCAGCAGTTACCCCCGGGCCCAGGGAAGTAATCAGCCCCAGCATTTT.